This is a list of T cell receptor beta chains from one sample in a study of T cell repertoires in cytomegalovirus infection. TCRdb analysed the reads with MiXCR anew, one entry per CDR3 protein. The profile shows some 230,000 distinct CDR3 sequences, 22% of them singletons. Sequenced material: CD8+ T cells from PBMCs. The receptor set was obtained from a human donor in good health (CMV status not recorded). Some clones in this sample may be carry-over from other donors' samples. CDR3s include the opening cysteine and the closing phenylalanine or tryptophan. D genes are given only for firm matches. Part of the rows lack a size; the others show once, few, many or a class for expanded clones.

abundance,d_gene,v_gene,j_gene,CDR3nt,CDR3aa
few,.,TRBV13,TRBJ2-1,TGTGCCAGCAGCTTAGTCAGGGTGGGCTCAGAAAATGAGCAGTTCTTC,CASSLVRVGSENEQFF
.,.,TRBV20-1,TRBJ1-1,TGCAGTGCTAGAGACTGGGGCACTGAAGCTTTCTTT,CSARDWGTEAFF
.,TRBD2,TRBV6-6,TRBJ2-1,TGTGCCAGCAGCCGGGGACTAGCGGGGGGACGCTCCTACAATGAGCAGTTCTTC,CASSRGLAGGRSYNEQFF
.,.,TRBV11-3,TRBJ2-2,TGTGCCAGCTCTGGTAGCAGATCGAACACCGGGGAGCTGTTTTTT,CASSGSRSNTGELFF
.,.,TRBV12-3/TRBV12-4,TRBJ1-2,TGTGCCAGCAGGAAGGACAACTATGGCTACACCTTC,CASRKDNYGYTF
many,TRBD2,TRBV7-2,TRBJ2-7,TGTGCCAGCAGGCTAGCGGGGGACTCCTACGAGCAGTACTTC,CASRLAGDSYEQYF
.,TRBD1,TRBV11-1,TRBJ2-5,TGTGCCAGCAGCCCGGACAGGTCCCAAGAGACCCAGTACTTC,CASSPDRSQETQYF
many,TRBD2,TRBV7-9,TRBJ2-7,TGTGCCAGCAGCTTAGGACTAGCGGACTACGAGCAGTACTTC,CASSLGLADYEQYF
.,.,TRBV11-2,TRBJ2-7,TGTGCCAGCAAGAGTGGACTCTACGAGCAGTACTTC,CASKSGLYEQYF
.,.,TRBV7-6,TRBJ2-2,TGTGTCAGCGGCTTAGAGGTTACGGGTAACACCGGGGAGCTGTTTTTT,CVSGLEVTGNTGELFF
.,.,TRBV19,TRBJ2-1,TGTGCCAGTAGTACTGGACCCGGCTCCTACAATGAGCAGTTCTTC,CASSTGPGSYNEQFF
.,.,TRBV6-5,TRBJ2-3,TGTGCCAGCAGTCCGGGCCCCAACACAGATACGCAGTATTTT,CASSPGPNTDTQYF
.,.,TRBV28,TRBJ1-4,TGTGCCAGCAGTTTAACGCAGGGCTCTGGGGAAAAACTGTTTTTT,CASSLTQGSGEKLFF
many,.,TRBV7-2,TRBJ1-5,TGTGCCAGCAGCTTAGGGGACAGCAATCAGCCCCAGCATTTT,CASSLGDSNQPQHF
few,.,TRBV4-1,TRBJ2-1,TGCGCCAGCAGCCTGAACACAGGGTACAATGAGCAGTTCTTC,CASSLNTGYNEQFF
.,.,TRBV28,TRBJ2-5,TGTGTCAGCATGTTGATGGGGGGAAAGGAGACCCAGTACTTC,CVSMLMGGKETQYF
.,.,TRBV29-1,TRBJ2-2,TGCAGCGTTGAAAACAGGGAGGTCACCGGGGAGCTGTTTTTT,CSVENREVTGELFF
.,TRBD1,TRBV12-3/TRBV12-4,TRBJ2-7,TGTGCCAGCAGCGTCCAGGACAGGGGGTCCTACGAGCAGTACTTC,CASSVQDRGSYEQYF
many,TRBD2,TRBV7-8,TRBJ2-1,TGTGCCAGCAGCCCAATAGCGGGGTACTCCTACAATGAGCAGTTCTTC,CASSPIAGYSYNEQFF
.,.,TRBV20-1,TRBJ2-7,TGCAGTGCTAGAGGCCTCCGGACTGGTTACGAGCAGTACTTC,CSARGLRTGYEQYF
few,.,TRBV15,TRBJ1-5,TGTGCCACCAGCAGAGATCTGGGGAACAATCAGCCCCAGCATTTT,CATSRDLGNNQPQHF
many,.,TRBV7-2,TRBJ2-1,TGTGCCAGCAGCCCCTGGGCGGGCCAGGGCGGCAATGAGCAGTTCTTC,CASSPWAGQGGNEQFF
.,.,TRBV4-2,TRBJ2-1,TGTGCCAGCAGCCAAGTGGGAGAGGGGGATGAGCAGTTCTTC,CASSQVGEGDEQFF
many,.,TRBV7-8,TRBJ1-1,TGTGCCAGCAGCCTTAAGAGGTGGAGCACTGAAGCTTTCTTT,CASSLKRWSTEAFF
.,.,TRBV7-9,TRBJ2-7,TGTGCCAGCTATCTCGGGGGCGAGCAGTACTTC,CASYLGGEQYF
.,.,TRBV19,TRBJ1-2,TGTGCCAGTAGTATCGGTGAAATCGCCAGCTATGGCTACACCTTC,CASSIGEIASYGYTF
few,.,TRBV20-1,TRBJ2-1,TGCAGTGCTAGTCCAGGATTGTCCTACAATGAGCAGTTCTTC,CSASPGLSYNEQFF
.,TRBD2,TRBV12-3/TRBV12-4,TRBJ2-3,TGTGCCAGCAGTTTATGGCGGGGGGCCACAGATACGCAGTATTTT,CASSLWRGATDTQYF
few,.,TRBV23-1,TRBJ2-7,TGCGCCAGCAGTCATGACGGCTACTACGAGCAGTACTTC,CASSHDGYYEQYF
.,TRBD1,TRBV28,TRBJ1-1,TGTGCCAGCAGCAGACAGGGGGATAGCACTGAAGCTTTCTTT,CASSRQGDSTEAFF
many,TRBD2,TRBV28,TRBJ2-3,TGTGCCAGCAGTTTTAGCGGGGGGGCGGAGGGAGATACGCAGTATTTT,CASSFSGGAEGDTQYF
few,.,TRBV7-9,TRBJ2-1,TGTGCCAGCAGCTTGAGGGGTAACAATGAGCAGTTCTTC,CASSLRGNNEQFF
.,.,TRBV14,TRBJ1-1,TGTGCCAGCAGCCAAGAGTACGGGGGGCAGTACACTGAAGCTTTCTTT,CASSQEYGGQYTEAFF
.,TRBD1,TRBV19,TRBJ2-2,TGTGCCAGTAGTAAGGGGACAGGGGCTAACACCGGGGAGCTGTTTTTT,CASSKGTGANTGELFF
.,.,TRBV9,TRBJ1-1,TGTGCCAGCAGCCCCGGGTGGACAAGGAACACTGAAGCTTTCTTT,CASSPGWTRNTEAFF
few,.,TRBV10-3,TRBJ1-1,TGTGCCACAGTGCGGGGAGGGACTGAAGCTTTCTTT,CATVRGGTEAFF
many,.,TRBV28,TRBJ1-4,TGTGCCAGCAGAGCAGGGTTTGCAACTAATGAAAAACTGTTTTTT,CASRAGFATNEKLFF
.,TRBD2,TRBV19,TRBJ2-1,TGTGCCAGTAGTGTCGGAGCGGGGGGCTTTGAACAGTTCTTC,CASSVGAGGFEQFF
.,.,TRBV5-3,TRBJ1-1,TGTGCCAGAAGCCCCCTGACAGGTCTTTGGGAGAACACTGAAGCTTTCTTT,CARSPLTGLWENTEAFF
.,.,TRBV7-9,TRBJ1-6,TGTGCCAGCAGCCCCCGACAGTATAATTCACCCCTCCACTTT,CASSPRQYNSPLHF
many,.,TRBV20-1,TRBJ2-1,TGCAGTGCTGGACCGACGAGCTCCTACAATGAGCAGTTCTTC,CSAGPTSSYNEQFF
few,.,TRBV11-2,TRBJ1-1,TGTGCCAGCAGCGACAGCGGGAACACTGAAGCTTTCTTT,CASSDSGNTEAFF
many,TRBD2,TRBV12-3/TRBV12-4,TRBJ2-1,TGTGCCAGCAGTCTCTATAGCGGGGGATACAATGAGCAGTTCTTC,CASSLYSGGYNEQFF
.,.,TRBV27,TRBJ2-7,TGTGCCAGCAGTTACCTCCCGGGACCACGCTACGAGCAGTACTTC,CASSYLPGPRYEQYF
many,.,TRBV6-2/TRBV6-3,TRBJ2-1,TGTGCCACCCGAATAACGGGACGGGGGCCAAACAATGAGCAGTTCTTC,CATRITGRGPNNEQFF
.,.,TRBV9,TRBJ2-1,TGTGCCAGCAGCGTAGGGGGCTATGAGCAGTTCTTC,CASSVGGYEQFF
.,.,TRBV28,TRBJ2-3,TGTGCCAGCATAGAGGACAGCACAGATACGCAGTATTTT,CASIEDSTDTQYF
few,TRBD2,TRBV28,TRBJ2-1,TGTGCCAGCAGTCTAGCGGGGGGGGACAATGAGCAGTTCTTC,CASSLAGGDNEQFF
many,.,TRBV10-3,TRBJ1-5,TGTGCCATCAGTGAGACTTGGCAGTCAAATCAGCCCCAGCATTTT,CAISETWQSNQPQHF
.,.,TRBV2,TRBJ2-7,TGTGCCAGCAGTGAACCGGGGGGCCTCGCCTACGAGCAGTACTTC,CASSEPGGLAYEQYF
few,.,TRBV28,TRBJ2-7,TGTGCCAGCAGTTTAGCCCTGGACCTATCAGTTGCGCAGTACTTC,CASSLALDLSVAQYF
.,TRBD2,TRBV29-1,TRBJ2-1,TGCAGCTCCTCTCCTTCGGCGGGACTAGCAGGGACTGAGCAGTTCTTC,CSSSPSAGLAGTEQFF
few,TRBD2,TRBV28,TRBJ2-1,TGTGCCAGCGGGACTAGCTTATACTCCTACAATGAGCAGTTCTTC,CASGTSLYSYNEQFF